This T cell receptor (beta chain) stems from a study of shared clonotypes between healthy human individuals. CDR1 and CDR2 (germline): ENHRY, SYGVKD. The V end was cut by 10 bases, the J end by 1 base, with 8 bases between. The CDR3 sequence is 13 residues long. It was into CD45RA+ naive and CD45RA-negative memory subsets that the CD4+ cells were split. Sequencing was at deep level. The material for each subset, its genomic DNA, was split evenly across several immunoSEQ plates. Libraries were prepared by immunoSEQ multiplex PCR; TCRdb keeps only in-frame clonotypes and omits some of them. The sample has about 2.4 million clones, roughly 93% seen once; the top ten hold about 0.38%.

The J gene is TRBJ2-6, the V gene TRBV10-3, with D possibly TRBD2 on 5 matching bases. The TCR comes from a man between 18 and 35 years old in good health. Some clones in this sample may be carry-over from other donors' samples. Sequenced material: naive CD4+ T cells from PBMCs. As to subset: CD45RA+ positively selected. CDR3: CATRTSGANVLTF. The DNA for the CDR3 is TGTGCCACCAGGACTTCTGGGGCCAACGTCCTGACTTTC.